Sequencing of this TCR beta chain was carried out in a study of neurological immune-mediated disorders. This clonotype has ten or more counts. The CDR3 consists of 16 residues. J was trimmed by 3 bases and V by 3 bases; bases with no gene match: 9. CDR1 and CDR2 (germline): LNHNV, YYDKDF (reference sequence). TCRdb processed the 5' RACE reads anew with MiXCR; each CDR3 protein has one entry. The sample includes about 74,000 distinct CDR3 sequences, around 5.2% seen only once; the top ten take approximately 7.4%. The chain links TRBV15 to TRBJ1-2, with TRBD1 matching 8 bases. The TCR comes from a man aged 18 to 29 with multiple sclerosis. Sequencing was carried out using PBMCs. The CDR3 nucleotides are TGTGCCACCAGCAGGCGATGGGACAGGTCCTACTATGGCTACACCTTC. It is translated as CATSRRWDRSYYGYTF.